A single sample gave rise to the 26 T cell receptor beta chains below, sequenced in a study of blood T cell repertoires in COVID-19. Produced via immunoSEQ multiplex PCR; TCRdb's table is partial and in-frame only. The sample lists under 250,000 clones, over 65% seen once, with approximately 2.5% in the top ten. Sequenced input: peripheral blood. The source of these receptors is a woman between 65 and 79 years old with active or convalescent COVID-19.

V usage is TRBV19 and J usage is TRBJ2-1; D perhaps matches TRBD1 (6 bases). The V gene's germline CDR1 is LNHDA and CDR2 SQIVND (reference sequence). V lost 6 bases and J lost 4, with 19 bases in between. CDR3 length: 16 residues. The CDR3 region is CASRLTGVKGYNEQFF. The CDR3 nucleotides are TGTGCCAGTAGACTGACAGGAGTTAAGGGATACAATGAGCAGTTCTTC. The full variable domain, in which reference TRBV19 and TRBJ2-1 provide the parts outside the CDR3, is DGGITQSPKYLFRKEGQNVTLSCEQNLNHDAMYWYRQDPGQGLRLIYYSQIVNDFQKGDIAEGYSVSREKKESFPLTVTSAQKNPTAFYLCASRLTGVKGYNEQFFGPGTRLTVL.

The V call is TRBV18, the J call TRBJ1-5, with unresolved D. The CDR3 consists of 17 residues. Germline CDR1 and CDR2: KGHSH and LQKENI. Trimming removed 0 bases at V and 0 bases at J, with 12 bases between. The CDR3 DNA follows: TGTGCCAGCTCACCACCGGGAGGGTCCTATAGCAATCAGCCCCAGCATTTT. Its translation: CASSPPGGSYSNQPQHF.

The chain is built from TRBV6-6 and TRBJ2-7, with 7 bases that match TRBD1. The CDR3 is 13 amino acids. The junction had 9 bases not matched to a gene; V was cut back by 10 bases and J by 3 bases. Germline CDR1 MNHNY, CDR2 SVGAGI (reference sequence). CDR3 region: CATIRDSSYEQYF. The CDR3 DNA sequence: TGTGCCACCATCAGGGACAGCAGCTACGAGCAGTACTTC.

This chain links TRBV7-2 with TRBJ2-3; the match to TRBD2 covers 8 bases. Germline CDR1 is SGHTA and CDR2 is FQGNSA. CDR3 length equals 13 residues. J was trimmed by 9 bases and V by 4 bases; bases with no gene match: 6. The CDR3 DNA is TGTGCCAGCAGCTCGGGAGGGGTCTTAACGCAGTATTTT. Its protein product is CASSSGGVLTQYF.

The chain employs TRBV2 and TRBJ2-2, with D possibly matching TRBD2 (7 bases). V dropped 5 bases and J dropped 8 bases, with 18 bases sitting between them. The CDR3 is 15 residues long. CDR1 and CDR2 from the germline V gene are SNHLY and FYNNEI. The CDR3 DNA reads as TGTGCCAGCAGTACTGCGGGGGCCCACGGGGGGGAGCTGTTTTTT. This translates into CASSTAGAHGGELFF.

The chain has TRBV5-1 and TRBJ2-5; D might be TRBD2 (5 bases). Germline CDR1 and CDR2: SGHRS and YFSETQ. With 4 bases removed from V and 2 bases from J, the gap between germline ends came to 9 bases. The CDR3 is made up of 13 amino acids. The CDR3: CASSLGVQETQYF. In nucleotides, the CDR3 is TGCGCCAGCAGCCTCGGGGTTCAAGAGACCCAGTACTTC.

The sample holds a few counts of this clone. The genes are TRBV6-5 and TRBJ2-1; D might be TRBD2 (6 bases). Germline V gene lookup returns CDR1 MNHEY and CDR2 SVGAGI. CDR3 size: 15 residues. The germline V and J ends were trimmed by 5 bases and 0 bases, with 11 bases remaining between them. CDR3 sequence (DNA): TGTGCCAGCAGTAAGCATAGCGGCTCCTACAATGAGCAGTTCTTC. This translates into CASSKHSGSYNEQFF.

This chain links TRBV15 with TRBJ2-5; D is undetermined. This CDR3 has 14 residues. CDR1 is LNHNV, CDR2 YYDKDF, per germline (reference sequence). Trimming took off 1 base at V and 1 base at J, with 7 bases between the two ends. The CDR3 DNA sequence: TGTGCCACCAGCAGAGCAAACACCCAAGAGACCCAGTACTTC. As protein: CATSRANTQETQYF.

The rearrangement links TRBV5-4 to TRBJ2-3; 8 bases are shared with TRBD2. V lost 5 bases, J lost 1 base, and 9 bases stayed unmatched. Germline V gene sequence: CDR1 SGHNT, CDR2 YYREEE (reference sequence). The CDR3 is made up of 16 amino acids. The CDR3 spells CASSLTTGGGTDTQYF. CDR3 coding DNA: TGTGCCAGCAGTCTCACCACCGGGGGGGGCACAGATACGCAGTATTTT.

The V and J genes are TRBV7-9 and TRBJ2-5, with 13 bases lining up with TRBD2. CDR1 is SEHNR, CDR2 FQNEAQ, per germline (reference sequence). This CDR3 contains 15 residues. J was trimmed by 5 bases and V by 8 bases; bases with no gene match: 8. The CDR3 DNA is TGTGCCAGCCGCGGGACTAGCGGGATTGGTGAGACCCAGTACTTC. Protein: CASRGTSGIGETQYF.

The chain employs TRBV7-9 and TRBJ1-2, with D possibly TRBD1 on 6 matching bases. There are 14 residues in the CDR3. The V gene's germline CDR1 is SEHNR and CDR2 FQNEAQ (reference sequence). Trimming stripped 0 bases from V and 4 bases from J, with 9 bases between. CDR3 sequence (DNA): TGTGCCAGCAGCTTAGCAGGACAGCCCTATGGCTACACCTTC. Amino acids: CASSLAGQPYGYTF.

This chain uses TRBV10-3 with TRBJ2-3, with 9 nucleotides matching TRBD2. The V gene end was trimmed by 0 bases and the J gene end by 2 bases; junction bases not matched to a gene: 6. This CDR3 region has 17 residues. Germline CDR1 reads ENHRY; CDR2 reads SYGVKD. CDR3: CAISESYLAGVTDTQYF. The CDR3 region has the DNA TGTGCCATCAGTGAGTCGTATTTAGCGGGAGTCACAGATACGCAGTATTTT.

The chain combines TRBV6-1 with TRBJ2-7; 10 positions match TRBD1. The CDR3 totals 17 residues. J gave up 1 base and V 4 bases, and 10 bases lay outside the gene matches. Germline CDR1 reads MNHNS; CDR2 reads SASEGT. CDR3 sequence reads: CASSVARTGGISYEQYF. The CDR3, as DNA: TGTGCCAGCAGTGTCGCGAGGACAGGGGGAATTTCCTACGAGCAGTACTTC.

The CDR3 DNA reads as TGTGCCAGCAGCTTCCGGGACAGGTACCACGAGCAGTACTTC. Residues: CASSFRDRYHEQYF. The chain employs TRBV7-9 and TRBJ2-7; 8 positions agree with TRBD1. Germline CDR1 and CDR2: SEHNR and FQNEAQ (reference sequence). V trimming: 3 bases; J trimming: 5 bases; junction bases outside the gene matches: 6. The length of the CDR3 is 14 residues.

The V call is TRBV28, the J call TRBJ2-7, with D possibly TRBD1 on 5 matching bases. Per germline, CDR1 MDHEN and CDR2 SYDVKM. This CDR3 contains 13 residues. V gave up 5 bases and J gave up 3 bases, with 11 bases separating them. CDR3 sequence: CASSKTGNYEQYF. The DNA of the CDR3 is TGTGCCAGCAGTAAAACAGGAAACTACGAGCAGTACTTC.

The rearrangement links TRBV7-9 to TRBJ2-7; D possibly corresponds to TRBD1 (5 bases). V gave up 2 bases and J gave up 11 bases, with 10 bases separating them. Germline assignment: CDR1 SEHNR and CDR2 FQNEAQ (reference sequence). This CDR3 contains 11 residues. This CDR3 reads CASSLTGAKYF. CDR3 sequence (DNA): TGTGCCAGCAGCTTAACTGGGGCAAAGTACTTC.

This chain connects TRBV7-9 to TRBJ2-1; TRBD2 agrees at 8 bases. Germline CDR1 is SEHNR and CDR2 is FQNEAQ (reference sequence). J gave up 4 bases and V 8 bases, and 13 bases lay outside the gene matches. The CDR3 is 16 residues long. The CDR3 sequence is CASYQGSGVFYNEQFF. Written as DNA, the CDR3 is TGTGCCAGCTACCAAGGTAGCGGGGTCTTTTACAATGAGCAGTTCTTC.

The V gene is TRBV7-3, the J gene TRBJ2-1, with TRBD2 matching over 7 bases. Trimming at V came to 6 bases and at J to 3 bases, leaving 5 bases not matched to a gene. Germline V gene lookup returns CDR1 SGHTA and CDR2 FQGTGA. The CDR3 is made up of 14 amino acids. The CDR3 spells CASSPGGSYNEQFF. Written as DNA, the CDR3 is TGTGCCAGCAGTCCCGGGGGGAGCTACAATGAGCAGTTCTTC. Looking up the rest from reference TRBV7-3 and TRBJ2-1 gives the full variable domain: GAGVSQTPSNKVTEKGKYVELRCDPISGHTALYWYRQSLGQGPEFLIYFQGTGAADDSGLPNDRFFAVRPEGSVSTLKIQRTERGDSAVYLCASSPGGSYNEQFFGPGTRLTVL.

The chain uses TRBV6-5 and TRBJ1-4; maybe TRBD1 (6 bases). This CDR3 spans 14 amino acids. The germline gives CDR1 MNHEY, CDR2 SVGAGI. V gave up 5 bases and J gave up 5 bases, with 12 bases separating them. CDR3 sequence: CASSRTVPNEKLFF. DNA of the CDR3: TGTGCCAGCAGTCGGACAGTTCCCAATGAAAAACTGTTTTTT.

The chain is built from TRBV29-1 and TRBJ1-6; D call uncertain. CDR1 and CDR2 (germline): SQVTM, ANQGSEA. Trimming shortened V by 7 bases and J by 11 bases, and 6 bases separated the two germline ends. The CDR3 extends over 9 amino acids. CDR3 sequence (DNA): TGCAGCGCTTATCCACCCCTCCACTTT. Protein: CSAYPPLHF. Complete variable domain (other parts from reference TRBV29-1 and TRBJ1-6): SAVISQKPSRDICQRGTSLTIQCQVDSQVTMMFWYRQQPGQSLTLIATANQGSEATYESGFVIDKFPISRPNLTFSTLTVSNMSPEDSSIYLCSAYPPLHFGNGTRLTVT.

The chain has TRBV4-3 and TRBJ1-2; TRBD1 matches at 7 bases. Germline V gene data show CDR1 as LGHNA and CDR2 as YSLEER. Trimming took 4 bases from V and 1 from J; bases not matched to a gene: 6. The CDR3 covers 15 residues. Written as DNA, the CDR3 is TGCGCCAGCAGCCCTGCGACAGGGATTAACTATGGCTACACCTTC. Translating it yields CASSPATGINYGYTF.

The chain is built from TRBV19 and TRBJ1-2; 9 nucleotides line up with TRBD1. V dropped 5 bases and J dropped 6; count of bases not matched to a gene: 7. CDR1 is LNHDA and CDR2 is SQIVND in the germline V gene (reference sequence). The CDR3 is 14 residues long. The CDR3 sequence: CASSPPGQGNGYTF. The CDR3 DNA sequence: TGTGCCAGTAGTCCTCCGGGACAGGGCAATGGCTACACCTTC.

V is TRBV28 and J is TRBJ1-6, with D possibly TRBD1 on 6 matching bases. The germline V gene has CDR1 MDHEN and CDR2 SYDVKM. There are 15 residues in the CDR3. V lost 2 bases to trimming and J lost 6 bases, with 11 bases between them. CDR3 loop: CASSLGTTFNSPLHF. The CDR3 coding sequence is TGTGCCAGCAGTTTAGGGACAACCTTTAATTCACCCCTCCACTTT.

V is TRBV5-4 and J is TRBJ1-5; no clear D gene. The CDR3 covers 17 residues. Per the germline V gene, CDR1 is SGHNT and CDR2 is YYREEE (reference sequence). The germline V and J ends were trimmed by 0 bases and 4 bases, with 17 bases remaining between them. In DNA form, the CDR3 reads TGTGCCAGCAGCTTGGGAGGGTGGGGAAATATGAATCAGCCCCAGCATTTT. This gives the protein CASSLGGWGNMNQPQHF. Complete variable domain (other parts from reference TRBV5-4 and TRBJ1-5): ETGVTQSPTHLIKTRGQQVTLRCSSQSGHNTVSWYQQALGQGPQFIFQYYREEENGRGNFPPRFSGLQFPNYSSELNVNALELDDSALYLCASSLGGWGNMNQPQHFGDGTRLSIL.

The chain has TRBV7-9 and TRBJ2-3; 8 nucleotides match TRBD1. Germline CDR1 and CDR2: SEHNR and FQNEAQ (reference sequence). The CDR3 extends over 15 amino acids. Trimming at V came to 4 bases and at J to 4 bases, leaving 7 bases not matched to a gene. The CDR3 bases are TGTGCCAGCAGCTCTGGAACAGGGGGTGCAGATACGCAGTATTTT. This translates into CASSSGTGGADTQYF.

The CDR3 sequence: CASSSRDRGGYTF. CDR3 in DNA: TGTGCCAGTAGTTCCCGGGACAGGGGTGGCTACACCTTC. The chain uses TRBV19 and TRBJ1-2; the match to TRBD1 covers 10 bases. CDR1 is LNHDA, CDR2 SQIVND, per germline (reference sequence). V was clipped by 5 bases and J by 7 bases; unmatched bases: 4. This CDR3 region has 13 residues.